This entry features one T cell receptor (beta chain) sequence. This clone has only a few counts. The antigen it recognizes is unknown. No clone much larger than this one lies a single base away; base qualities are absent. This entry is derived from a study of T cell changes during pregnancy in multiple sclerosis (dated by TCRdb to the late 2010s). Context from the whole study: Changes in the T cell repertoire over the course of pregnancy were examined in this study in women with multiple sclerosis.

Clipping removes 7 bases from V and 0 bases from J, with 9 as the unmatched junction base count. The cysteine opens and the phenylalanine closes a CDR3 of 17 amino acids. Here the CDR3 DNA is all that survives: 51 bases in frame from base 1. Taken from the germline V gene, the CDR1 and CDR2 loops are SNHLY and FYNNEI. The library was produced with the immunoSEQ multiplex PCR assay. Sourced from immuneACCESS, this table was stored by TCRdb with only in-frame sequences that have V and J called. A share of the clones is absent; for the studies checked, an unresolved V gene accounts for under half, and the remainder has no known explanation. The sample yields 20,000 to 25,000 clones; approximately 92% were counted once. Less than 7.5% of the sample comes from the top ten.

The sequence is built from TRBV2 and TRBJ2-3; 11 middle bases align to TRBD2. Source: CD8+ T cells from peripheral blood mononuclear cells, taken in the third trimester of pregnancy. The sequence derives from a female donor with multiple sclerosis, enrolled in a pregnancy study. This receptor has the CDR3 CASKTSGGRYSTDTQYF. Read as DNA, the sequence is TGTGCCAGCAAAACTAGCGGGGGCCGCTACAGCACAGATACGCAGTATTTT.